This note documents a single T cell receptor (beta chain) sequence. This CDR3 region has 12 residues. The V gene's germline CDR1 is MGHDK and CDR2 SYGVNS. The V and J ends lost 3 bases and 5 bases respectively, with 7 bases between them. The data derive from a study of blood T cell repertoires in COVID-19. Turning to the study itself: There were acute and convalescent COVID-19 samples, and they came from the United States, Italy and Spain. T cells, B-cell-depleted T cells, or PBMCs provided the cDNA or gDNA that served as material.

Original methodology: Quantification of nucleated cells was approximated via reference gene primer amplification. Profiled with immunoSEQ multiplex PCR; TCRdb holds only in-frame clones, not every one. V and J calls plus clone size are reproduced from that table; the DNA served to infer D and trimming. The sample lists about 68,000 clones, just over 85% occurring once. This receptor was taken from a woman aged 55-69 years with acute or convalescent COVID-19. The chain links TRBV25-1 to TRBJ1-1; the D is unclear. Sequencing used peripheral blood. In nucleotides, the CDR3 is TGTGCCAGCAGTGATAGTGTAACTGAAGCTTTCTTT. This translates into CASSDSVTEAFF.